This T cell receptor (beta chain) was profiled in a study of graft-versus-host responses after intestinal transplantation. Study results and limitations: GvH clones were found in recipient marrow; some appeared first in ileum or blood. Patients with graft-donor T cell macrochimerism had high graft-versus-host to host-versus-graft clonal ratios in allografts. Early post-transplant HvG declines were associated with peak circulating GvH clone levels.

The protocol was immunoSEQ multiplex PCR, while the TCRdb copy is restricted to in-frame clones and leaves out a portion. The table records 95,000 to 150,000 clones, roughly 93% of them present only once. Comment on this clone: Its antigen is undetermined.

The CDR3 spans 14 residues. The germline gives CDR1 KGHSH, CDR2 LQKENI. V lost 2 bases and J lost 9, with 14 bases in between. This receptor was taken from a human donor who received an intestinal transplant. The chain joins TRBV18 to TRBJ2-1; tentatively, D is TRBD1 (7 bases). The sequencing used unstimulated CD4+ T cells sorted from spleen or lymph node cells, collected before intestinal transplant. The CDR3 loop reads CASSPNQGGGEQFF. The CDR3 DNA is TGTGCCAGCTCACCAAATCAGGGGGGCGGTGAGCAGTTCTTC.